The entry that follows covers one T cell receptor (beta chain) sequence. The target antigen is unknown. The sample contains more than one DNA sequence encoding this CDR3. Donors were ostensibly healthy at sampling, although undocumented immune exposures were probable. The PCR ran on 60 Vbeta and 13 Jbeta primers. This table comes from immunoSEQ multiplex PCR, and its TCRdb copy is limited to in-frame clones, with some not included. This repertoire shows 150,000 to 200,000 clones, more than 70% found once; its top ten account for approximately 1.6%. This record comes from a study of cytomegalovirus exposure and HLA in healthy donors. Study outcomes and limitations: It was assumed in the presence/absence analyses that sequencing depth was roughly uniform across donors. It was 150 to 200 TCR beta chains that were listed as cytomegalovirus-associated.

The receptor comes from a man aged 35 to 55 in good health and CMV-seropositive. The sequenced material came from PBMCs.

The CDR3 region has the DNA TGCGCCAGCAGCTTGGGGCTAGCGGGAGACGAGCAGTACTTC. Translation: CASSLGLAGDEQYF. The J gene is TRBJ2-7, the V gene TRBV5-1; TRBD2 agrees at 10 bases. J lost 5 bases, V lost 0 bases, and 2 bases had no gene match. The CDR3 is made up of 14 amino acids. Germline V gene lookup returns CDR1 SGHRS and CDR2 YFSETQ.